These T cell receptor beta chains were read from a single sample in a study of blood T cell repertoires in COVID-19. Profiled with immunoSEQ multiplex PCR; TCRdb holds only in-frame clones, not every one. The sample shows 150,000 to 180,000 clones, approximately 85% of them seen only once. Sequencing input: peripheral blood. The receptors were gathered from a man in his sixties with COVID-19, enrolled during active disease. The CDR3 runs from the conserved cysteine through the conserved F or W. Each record gives: clone size, J gene, V gene, CDR3 length, CDR3 protein. Some rows mark clone size as missing; the rest say once, few, many or name a class of expanded clone.

- | TRBJ1-1 | TRBV19 | 15 | CASSQPGGADTEAFF
- | TRBJ1-2 | TRBV19 | 16 | CASSMIGGQGAPGYTF
- | TRBJ1-1 | TRBV4-2 | 16 | CASSQVSRDRIVEAFF
- | TRBJ2-3 | TRBV12-3/TRBV12-4 | 12 | CASRPGGNTQYF
- | TRBJ2-7 | TRBV6-5 | 15 | CASRLRGRNLDEQYF
once | TRBJ1-6 | TRBV7-8 | 14 | CASSLSGKNSPLHF
once | TRBJ1-5 | TRBV6-6 | 15 | CASSYGTGLNQPQHF
- | TRBJ1-5 | TRBV6-6 | 14 | CASSYSESNQPQHF
- | TRBJ2-2 | TRBV5-1 | 15 | CASSTSGRHTGELFF
- | TRBJ1-5 | TRBV5-8 | 13 | CASSPGGALPQHF
- | TRBJ1-1 | TRBV19 | 15 | CASTSREAMNTEAFF
- | TRBJ2-7 | TRBV6-2/TRBV6-3 | 14 | CASSSTGTRYEQYF
- | TRBJ2-3 | TRBV4-3 | 16 | CASSQGLGASTDTQYF
- | TRBJ2-5 | TRBV6-2/TRBV6-3 | 13 | CASSYGTGETQYF
- | TRBJ2-7 | TRBV12-5 | 14 | CASGLGLAGDEQYF
once | TRBJ1-2 | TRBV19 | 15 | CASKLRQGANYGYTF